This TCR beta chain was sequenced for a study of blood T cell repertoires in COVID-19. About the study: Some COVID-19 samples were acute and others convalescent; all came from the United States, Italy and Spain. PBMCs, B-cell-depleted T cells, or T cells were the source of the cDNA or gDNA that made up the material.

The CDR3 loop spans 14 amino acids. Germline assignment: CDR1 MNHNY and CDR2 SVGAGI (reference sequence). V was trimmed by 2 bases and J by 2 bases, leaving 10 bases between them. Under the authors' procedure: Amplification with reference gene primers provided the estimates of nucleated cell counts. Profiled with immunoSEQ multiplex PCR; TCRdb holds only in-frame clones, not every one. D and trimming were read from the DNA, whereas the V and J calls and clone size are those reported in that table. Of approximately 36,000 clones in the sample, 90% are singletons; the top ten hold 20% to 25%. The clonotype was recovered from a man aged 60-69 years with active or convalescent COVID-19. Sequences were obtained from peripheral blood. This sequence joins TRBV6-6 and TRBJ2-7; D call uncertain. CDR3 in DNA: TGTGCCAGCAGTTACCCCAGCGCGACCTACGAGCAGTACTTC. This translates into CASSYPSATYEQYF.